The 30 T cell receptor beta chains reported below all come from one sample, sequenced in a study of T cell responses to AZD1222 COVID-19 vaccine. Assay used: immunoSEQ multiplex PCR; TCRdb lists only in-frame clones, some missing. The table lists over 110,000 clones, roughly 90% of them singletons. The sequencing used peripheral blood, collected 28 days after the second AZD1222 dose. All receptors come from an adult who received the AZD1222 COVID-19 vaccine.

The chain recombines TRBV28 with TRBJ2-1, with 7 nucleotides matching TRBD1. The CDR3 consists of 15 residues. With 4 bases clipped from V and 9 bases from J, the junction kept 12 bases outside the gene matches. The germline V gene has CDR1 MDHEN and CDR2 SYDVKM. CDR3 sequence: CASSSGQESYPEQFF. The CDR3 DNA is TGTGCCAGCAGTTCAGGACAGGAAAGTTACCCTGAGCAGTTCTTC.

V usage is TRBV18 and J usage is TRBJ2-7; 8 bases are shared with TRBD1. V was pared by 3 bases and J by 7 bases, with 5 bases of the junction left unmatched. The V gene's germline CDR1 is KGHSH and CDR2 LQKENI. This CDR3 has 13 residues. The CDR3 coding sequence is TGTGCCAGCTCACCGAATCAGGGGGCTGAGCAGTACTTC. Encoded protein: CASSPNQGAEQYF.

This clone was seen just once. V usage is TRBV4-2 and J usage is TRBJ1-5, with D possibly matching TRBD1 (5 bases). The V gene's germline CDR1 is LGHNA and CDR2 YNFKEQ. This CDR3 contains 14 residues. V was cut by 2 bases and J by 11 bases, with 16 bases left in between. The CDR3 nucleotides are TGTGCCAGCAGCCAACAAGGTGAGGGGCTGGCCCAGCATTTT. Its translation: CASSQQGEGLAQHF.

This clone was observed a few times. V and J are TRBV7-3 and TRBJ1-2; D is unclear. Trimming stripped 1 base from V and 8 bases from J, with 14 bases between. CDR1 is SGHTA and CDR2 is FQGTGA in the germline V gene. The CDR3 totals 14 residues. The CDR3 bases are TGTGCCAGCAGCTTAAGTTCTTTGGGGAGCGGCTACACCTTC. This translates into CASSLSSLGSGYTF. The whole variable domain, filled in from reference TRBV7-3 and TRBJ1-2, reads GAGVSQTPSNKVTEKGKYVELRCDPISGHTALYWYRQSLGQGPEFLIYFQGTGAADDSGLPNDRFFAVRPEGSVSTLKIQRTERGDSAVYLCASSLSSLGSGYTFGSGTRLTVV.

The CDR3 loop reads CASSLKDIPNTEAFF. The CDR3 nucleotides read TGTGCCAGCTCACTAAAGGACATCCCGAACACTGAAGCTTTCTTT. V and J are TRBV18 and TRBJ1-1; perhaps TRBD1 as D (5 bases). V was trimmed by 4 bases and J by 1 base, leaving 13 bases between them. Germline CDR1 is KGHSH and CDR2 is LQKENI. This CDR3 has 15 amino acids.

The J gene is TRBJ2-3, the V gene TRBV5-1, with a possible D match to TRBD1 (5 bases). CDR3 length equals 15 residues. V lost 6 bases, J lost 4 bases, and 18 bases lay in between. Germline values: CDR1 SGHRS, CDR2 YFSETQ. CDR3 sequence reads: CASTQSARVADTQYF. The DNA of the CDR3 is TGCGCCAGCACCCAGAGCGCCAGGGTGGCAGATACGCAGTATTTT.

This clone was detected a few times. The chain couples TRBV5-4 to TRBJ1-2, with D tentatively TRBD1 (6 bases). Trimming removed 4 bases at V and 4 bases at J, with 8 bases between. Germline CDR1 and CDR2: SGHNT and YYREEE (reference sequence). The CDR3 spans 12 residues. This chain's CDR3 is CASSQDSYGYTF. The DNA of the CDR3 is TGTGCCAGCAGCCAGGACAGCTATGGCTACACCTTC.

There are a few counts of this clone. The chain links TRBV7-9 to TRBJ1-1; D is unresolved. The CDR3 has 15 residues. Trimming removed 1 base from V and 1 base from J, with 10 bases in between. Per the germline V gene, CDR1 is SEHNR and CDR2 is FQNEAQ (reference sequence). The CDR3 nucleotides read TGTGCCAGCAGCTTAGGCGCCGGTGCGAACACTGAAGCTTTCTTT. The encoded protein is CASSLGAGANTEAFF.

The chain couples TRBV28 to TRBJ1-5; D unclear. Per germline, CDR1 MDHEN and CDR2 SYDVKM. Between the trimmed V and J ends, which lost 7 bases and 2 bases, there was a span of 6 bases. The CDR3 consists of 12 residues. The CDR3 nucleotides read TGTGCCAGCACCCTGGGCAATCAGCCCCAGCATTTT. Its translation: CASTLGNQPQHF.

This clone was seen more than once but under ten times. The genes are TRBV4-3 and TRBJ2-7, with no clear D. The germline V gene encodes CDR1 LGHNA and CDR2 YSLEER. Between the trimmed V and J ends, which lost 2 bases and 3 bases, there was a span of 17 bases. The CDR3 has 16 residues. The DNA of the CDR3 is TGCGCCAGCAGCCAAACTGTGGGTCGGGCGGACTACGAGCAGTACTTC. It codes for CASSQTVGRADYEQYF.

The chain uses TRBV7-9 and TRBJ1-1; maybe TRBD1 (5 bases). CDR3 size: 13 residues. Germline V CDR1 and CDR2: SEHNR, FQNEAQ (reference sequence). Trimming took off 4 bases at V and 6 bases at J, with 12 bases between the two ends. The CDR3 bases are TGTGCCAGCAGCTCCGACGGGGGGGCTGAAGCTTTCTTT. Translating it yields CASSSDGGAEAFF.

This clone was detected only once. This chain links TRBV6-5 with TRBJ2-7, with D unclear. CDR3 length: 13 amino acids. The V gene lost 2 bases and the J gene lost 2 bases, with 7 bases spanning the gap. Looked up from germline, CDR1 is MNHEY and CDR2 is SVGAGI. Here the CDR3 reads CASSYHSAYEQYF. CDR3 DNA: TGTGCCAGCAGTTACCATAGTGCCTACGAGCAGTACTTC.

V usage is TRBV5-4 and J usage is TRBJ2-5; D might be TRBD1 (7 bases). Germline CDR1 reads SGHNT; CDR2 reads YYREEE (reference sequence). The ends were cut back, 5 bases at V and 6 bases at J, with 17 bases in the middle. The CDR3 loop spans 14 amino acids. The CDR3 reads CASSANRGGKTQYF. The CDR3 DNA sequence: TGTGCCAGCAGTGCTAACAGGGGCGGGAAGACCCAGTACTTC.

V gene TRBV19 combines with J gene TRBJ1-1; D possibly corresponds to TRBD1 (5 bases). The CDR3 is 14 residues long. V was cut by 2 bases and J by 0 bases, with 7 bases left in between. The germline V gene has CDR1 LNHDA and CDR2 SQIVND (reference sequence). The CDR3 here is CASSISGLNTEAFF. CDR3 DNA sequence: TGTGCCAGTAGTATATCAGGGCTGAACACTGAAGCTTTCTTT.

The chain is built from TRBV28 and TRBJ1-6; no firm D call. Trimming shortened V by 5 bases and J by 10 bases, and 21 bases separated the two germline ends. This CDR3 is 16 amino acids long. Germline V CDR1 and CDR2: MDHEN, SYDVKM. CDR3 sequence: CASSPSPGMPDSPLHF. The CDR3 DNA follows: TGTGCCAGCAGTCCCTCCCCGGGGATGCCAGACTCACCCCTCCACTTT.

The CDR3 DNA follows: TGTGCCAGTGCGACAGGACTGAGTACGCCCCAGCATTTT. Its translation: CASATGLSTPQHF. The V and J genes are TRBV19 and TRBJ1-5; maybe TRBD1 (6 bases). V lost 8 bases and J 9 bases, leaving 17 bases between the germline ends. From germline, CDR1 is LNHDA and CDR2 SQIVND (reference sequence). The CDR3 sequence is 13 residues long.

This sequence joins TRBV18 and TRBJ1-4; D is unclear. Trimming removed 4 bases at V and 4 bases at J, with 7 bases between. Germline-derived CDR1 and CDR2 are KGHSH and LQKENI. This CDR3 comprises 13 residues. This chain's CDR3 is CASSRTNNEKLFF. The CDR3 DNA reads TGTGCCAGCTCACGCACGAATAATGAAAAACTGTTTTTT.

This chain links TRBV5-1 with TRBJ2-7, with no clear D. The CDR3 totals 14 residues. Between the trimmed V and J ends, which lost 0 bases and 0 bases, there was a span of 7 bases. Germline CDR1 and CDR2: SGHRS and YFSETQ. CDR3: CASSLGANSYEQYF. In DNA, the CDR3 is TGCGCCAGCAGCTTGGGGGCGAACTCCTACGAGCAGTACTTC.

The rearrangement links TRBV18 to TRBJ1-1, with D perhaps TRBD1 (5 bases). V dropped 0 bases and J dropped 4 bases, with 21 bases sitting between them. This CDR3 comprises 18 residues. Germline V gives CDR1 KGHSH, CDR2 LQKENI. The CDR3 spells CASSPPPRTRPGGTEAFF. CDR3 coding DNA: TGTGCCAGCTCACCACCGCCTCGGACTCGCCCTGGGGGCACTGAAGCTTTCTTT.

The V call is TRBV6-5, the J call TRBJ1-5; no definite D call. There are 13 residues in the CDR3. Per germline, CDR1 MNHEY and CDR2 SVGAGI. V lost 8 bases, J lost 3 bases, and 11 bases lay in between. CDR3 loop: CASREGLNQPQHF. CDR3 DNA sequence: TGTGCCAGCCGCGAGGGTCTCAATCAGCCCCAGCATTTT.

CDR3 bases: TGTGCCAGCAGCCCGACCCCGGGACAGGGGGTCGATGAGCAGTTCTTC. It codes for CASSPTPGQGVDEQFF. The chain recombines TRBV5-4 with TRBJ2-1, with TRBD1 matching 11 bases. The trim removed 4 bases at V and 8 bases at J, leaving 11 bases unmatched. Germline CDR1 and CDR2: SGHNT and YYREEE (reference sequence). The CDR3 runs to 16 residues.

The chain has TRBV28 and TRBJ2-2, with 9 bases that match TRBD1. The CDR3 spans 15 residues. The V gene end was trimmed by 5 bases and the J gene end by 4 bases; junction bases not matched to a gene: 5. Germline V gene sequence: CDR1 MDHEN, CDR2 SYDVKM. The CDR3 sequence: CASSRQGGFTGELFF. CDR3 sequence (DNA): TGTGCCAGCAGTAGACAGGGGGGCTTCACCGGGGAGCTGTTTTTT.

The rearrangement joins TRBV7-2 to TRBJ1-2; a possible D gene is TRBD1 (5 bases). Germline V CDR1 and CDR2: SGHTA, FQGNSA. The CDR3 has 13 residues. V shed 5 bases and J shed 8 bases, with 15 bases lying between them. The DNA for the CDR3 is TGTGCCAGCAGCCCACAGGCGATTCAGGGCTACACCTTC. Translation: CASSPQAIQGYTF.

The V gene is TRBV14, the J gene TRBJ2-1; 7 bases agree with TRBD2. The CDR3 covers 13 residues. J was trimmed by 7 bases and V by 2 bases; bases with no gene match: 2. Germline V lookup: CDR1 SGHDN, CDR2 FVKESK. CDR3 in amino acids: CASSQLSGNEQFF. The CDR3 region has the DNA TGTGCCAGCAGCCAACTTAGCGGGAATGAGCAGTTCTTC.

The V and J genes are TRBV5-1 and TRBJ2-6, with 13 bases lining up with TRBD2. Germline CDR1 is SGHRS and CDR2 is YFSETQ. The CDR3 sequence is 17 residues long. Trimming removed 1 base from V and 4 bases from J; junction bases left unmatched: 2. CDR3 sequence (DNA): TGCGCCAGCAGCTTGACTAGCGGGAGGGCCGGGGCCAACGTCCTGACTTTC. Protein product: CASSLTSGRAGANVLTF. Full variable domain (missing parts from reference TRBV5-1 and TRBJ2-6): KAGVTQTPRYLIKTRGQQVTLSCSPISGHRSVSWYQQTPGQGLQFLFEYFSETQRNKGNFPGRFSGRQFSNSRSEMNVSTLELGDSALYLCASSLTSGRAGANVLTFGAGSRLTVL.

This sequence joins TRBV7-2 and TRBJ2-7; D gene unclear. The V gene's germline CDR1 is SGHTA and CDR2 FQGNSA. The CDR3 extends over 13 amino acids. Trimming stripped 7 bases from V and 6 bases from J, with 16 bases between. This CDR3 is CASTYLRALEQYF. The CDR3 DNA follows: TGTGCCAGCACCTACCTCCGGGCCCTCGAGCAGTACTTC.

The chain joins TRBV10-3 to TRBJ1-5; D gene uncertain. This CDR3 is built from 15 residues. Between the trimmed V and J ends, which lost 0 bases and 1 base, there was a span of 7 bases. Germline lookup yields CDR1 ENHRY and CDR2 SYGVKD. The CDR3 loop is CAISESGQSNQPQHF. The CDR3 DNA is TGTGCCATCAGTGAGTCAGGGCAGAGCAATCAGCCCCAGCATTTT.

The chain's CDR3 is CATSSPPGHNSPLHF. The CDR3 DNA reads as TGTGCCACCAGCTCCCCCCCGGGACATAATTCACCCCTCCACTTT. The gene calls are TRBV15 and TRBJ1-6; tentatively, D is TRBD1 (5 bases). The CDR3 runs 15 residues. V shed 5 bases and J shed 5 bases, with 13 bases lying between them. The V gene's germline CDR1 is LNHNV and CDR2 YYDKDF (reference sequence).

The chain couples TRBV5-1 to TRBJ2-1; D remains unclear. Trimming left V 3 bases short and J 5 bases short, with 9 bases between. The CDR3 covers 13 residues. Per germline, CDR1 SGHRS and CDR2 YFSETQ. The CDR3 here is CASSSLEDNEQFF. As DNA, the CDR3 is TGCGCCAGCAGCTCCCTGGAAGACAATGAGCAGTTCTTC.

The rearrangement links TRBV2 to TRBJ1-6, with D possibly being TRBD1 (6 bases). The CDR3 sequence is 13 residues long. The germline gives CDR1 SNHLY, CDR2 FYNNEI. V lost 6 bases, J lost 12 bases, and 15 bases lay in between. This chain's CDR3 is CASSSKGEGPLHF. CDR3 nucleotides: TGTGCCAGCAGCTCTAAGGGGGAAGGACCCCTCCACTTT.